Presented here are 5 T cell receptor beta chains from one specimen sequenced in a study of shared clonotypes between healthy human individuals. The assay was immunoSEQ multiplex PCR, and TCRdb's table has in-frame clones only and misses some. The sample lists about half a million clones, around 77% occurring once. Source material: PBMCs. The receptors come from a woman aged 40 to 49 in good health. Some clones in this sample may be carry-over from other donors' samples.

Here the CDR3 reads CSVEPQLADPTDTQYF. The CDR3 DNA reads as TGCAGCGTCGAACCCCAACTAGCGGACCCCACAGATACGCAGTATTTT. J is TRBJ2-3 and V is TRBV29-1, with 8 bases that match TRBD2. The germline V gene has CDR1 SQVTM and CDR2 ANQGSEA. Germline trimming cut 6 bases from V and 2 bases from J; bases unmatched to any gene: 13. There are 16 residues in the CDR3.

The rearrangement joins TRBV28 to TRBJ1-5; D gene unclear. V was pared by 7 bases and J by 2 bases, with 6 bases between. CDR1 and CDR2 (germline): MDHEN, SYDVKM. CDR3 length equals 12 residues. The CDR3 protein is CASTVGNQPQHF. The CDR3 region has the DNA TGTGCCAGCACTGTGGGCAATCAGCCCCAGCATTTT.

Comments on this clone: This is likely an artifact of a read error, given a far larger clone one base away. The V call is TRBV5-1, the J call TRBJ2-1, with a weak D call TRBD2 (5 bases). Germline assignment: CDR1 SGHRS and CDR2 YFSETQ. The germline V and J ends were trimmed by 2 bases and 4 bases, with 7 bases remaining between them. The CDR3 contains 13 residues. The CDR3 DNA reads TGCGCCAGCAGCTTAGGCGGGTACAATGAGCAGTTCTTC. As protein: CASSLGGYNEQFF.

This clone was seen a handful of times. Other DNA variants within this sample encode the same CDR3. This rearrangement joins TRBV6-1 to TRBJ2-7; D not resolved. Trimming stripped 3 bases from V and 4 bases from J, with 4 bases between. CDR1 and CDR2 (germline): MNHNS, SASEGT. This CDR3 spans 11 amino acids. CDR3 sequence reads: CASSDSYEQYF. The CDR3 coding sequence is TGTGCCAGCAGTGACTCATACGAGCAGTACTTC.

The chain has TRBV5-1 and TRBJ2-7; unclear D gene. With 0 bases removed from V and 0 bases from J, the gap between germline ends came to 10 bases. Germline lookup yields CDR1 SGHRS and CDR2 YFSETQ. The CDR3 contains 15 residues. CDR3 sequence (DNA): TGCGCCAGCAGCTTGGGCGAACTATACTCCTACGAGCAGTACTTC. Translating it yields CASSLGELYSYEQYF.